These 8 T cell receptor beta chains share one sample of origin, sequenced in a study of beta chain features in type 1 diabetes. Findings and caveats of the study: Type 1 diabetes patients had moderately but significantly shorter TCRB CDR3s in all four CD4+ subsets.

The sequenced template was cDNA made from the entire isolated RNA. Using immunoSEQ multiplex PCR, the repertoire was profiled, and TCRdb retains in-frame clones only, with some absent. This sample has hundreds of thousands of clones; over 10% occur once, and the top ten carry 0.022%. The antigens of these receptors remain unknown. Material: naive CD4+ T cells from blood. These receptors were obtained from a man between 18 and 35 years old with type 1 diabetes.

In this sample, this clone turned up a few times. The chain employs TRBV4-2 and TRBJ1-2; weak D call: TRBD1 (5 bases). Germline V gene sequence: CDR1 LGHNA, CDR2 YNFKEQ. Deletions cut 1 base from V and 5 bases from J, with 14 bases between. The CDR3 loop spans 15 amino acids. CDR3 nucleotides: TGTGCCAGCAGCCAAGTGGGGACGGTTCCTTATGGCTACACCTTC. Translated, it gives CASSQVGTVPYGYTF.

J is TRBJ2-7 and V is TRBV9, with D unresolved. This CDR3 has 13 residues. V was clipped by 0 bases and J by 2 bases, with 6 bases between them. Germline values: CDR1 SGDLS, CDR2 YYNGEE. The CDR3 DNA reads TGTGCCAGCAGCGTAGGGATTACCTACGAGCAGTACTTC. Translated: CASSVGITYEQYF.

This clone was found a few times. J is TRBJ1-1 and V is TRBV7-9, with a tentative D call TRBD1 (6 bases). Germline-derived CDR1 and CDR2 are SEHNR and FQNEAQ (reference sequence). This CDR3 has 14 amino acids. V was pared by 5 bases and J by 1 base, with 11 bases between. The CDR3 reads CASSDVGGNTEAFF. The CDR3 nucleotides are TGTGCCAGCAGCGACGTAGGGGGGAACACTGAAGCTTTCTTT.

A few counts support this clone. V usage is TRBV15 and J usage is TRBJ1-2; D is unresolved. V dropped 0 bases and J dropped 5 bases, with 13 bases sitting between them. This CDR3 is built from 15 residues. Germline CDR1 reads LNHNV; CDR2 reads YYDKDF (reference sequence). The CDR3 here is CATSREKGSTYGYTF. In DNA, the CDR3 is TGTGCCACCAGCAGAGAAAAGGGATCCACATATGGCTACACCTTC.

There are a few counts of this clone. V gene TRBV19 combines with J gene TRBJ2-4; weak D call: TRBD1 (6 bases). The ends were cut back, 6 bases at V and 7 bases at J, with 19 bases in the middle. The CDR3 is made up of 15 amino acids. Germline V gives CDR1 LNHDA, CDR2 SQIVND (reference sequence). The CDR3 DNA follows: TGTGCCAGTAGGCTGGGCGGACAGTTCGGGAACATTCAGTACTTC. This sequence encodes CASRLGGQFGNIQYF. The full variable domain, completed using reference TRBV19 and TRBJ2-4, is DGGITQSPKYLFRKEGQNVTLSCEQNLNHDAMYWYRQDPGQGLRLIYYSQIVNDFQKGDIAEGYSVSREKKESFPLTVTSAQKNPTAFYLCASRLGGQFGNIQYFGAGTRLSVL.

V gene TRBV5-4 combines with J gene TRBJ1-2, with 11 bases matching TRBD1. This CDR3 region has 14 residues. Germline V CDR1 and CDR2: SGHNT, YYREEE (reference sequence). Losses at the gene ends were 3 bases for V and 3 bases for J; bases not matched to a gene: 1. CDR3 nucleotides: TGTGCCAGCAGCTGGACAGGGGGCGACTATGGCTACACCTTC. Translated: CASSWTGGDYGYTF. The variable domain in full, completed from reference TRBV5-4 and TRBJ1-2, reads ETGVTQSPTHLIKTRGQQVTLRCSSQSGHNTVSWYQQALGQGPQFIFQYYREEENGRGNFPPRFSGLQFPNYSSELNVNALELDDSALYLCASSWTGGDYGYTFGSGTRLTVV.

The chain joins TRBV4-2 to TRBJ2-7, with 7 positions matching TRBD2. V trimming: 4 bases; J trimming: 5 bases; junction bases outside the gene matches: 8. Germline V gives CDR1 LGHNA, CDR2 YNFKEQ. The CDR3 covers 14 residues. CDR3 DNA sequence: TGTGCCAGCAGCCCTGGACTAGATCGGGACGAGCAGTACTTC. This translates into CASSPGLDRDEQYF.

As for this clone: This sample also contains other DNA sequences that code for the same CDR3. The V and J genes are TRBV5-1 and TRBJ2-3; maybe TRBD2 (6 bases). This CDR3 contains 15 residues. Germline V gives CDR1 SGHRS, CDR2 YFSETQ. Trimming removed 4 bases at V and 0 bases at J, with 12 bases between. Here the CDR3 reads CASSPGGTSTDTQYF. The CDR3 coding sequence is TGCGCCAGCAGCCCCGGAGGGACTAGCACAGATACGCAGTATTTT.